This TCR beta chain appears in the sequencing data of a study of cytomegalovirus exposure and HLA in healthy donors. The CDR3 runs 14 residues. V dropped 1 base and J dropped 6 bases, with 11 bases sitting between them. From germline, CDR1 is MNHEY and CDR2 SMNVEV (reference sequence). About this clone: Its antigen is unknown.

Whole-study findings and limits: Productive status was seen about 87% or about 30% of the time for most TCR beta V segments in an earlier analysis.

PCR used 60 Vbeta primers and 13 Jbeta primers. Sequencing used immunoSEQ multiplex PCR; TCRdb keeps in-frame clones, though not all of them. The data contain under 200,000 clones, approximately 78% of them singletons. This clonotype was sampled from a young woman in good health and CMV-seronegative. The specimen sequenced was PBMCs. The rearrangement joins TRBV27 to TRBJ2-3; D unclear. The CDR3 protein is CASSLYSTGDTQYF. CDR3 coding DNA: TGTGCCAGCAGTTTATACTCGACCGGGGATACGCAGTATTTT.